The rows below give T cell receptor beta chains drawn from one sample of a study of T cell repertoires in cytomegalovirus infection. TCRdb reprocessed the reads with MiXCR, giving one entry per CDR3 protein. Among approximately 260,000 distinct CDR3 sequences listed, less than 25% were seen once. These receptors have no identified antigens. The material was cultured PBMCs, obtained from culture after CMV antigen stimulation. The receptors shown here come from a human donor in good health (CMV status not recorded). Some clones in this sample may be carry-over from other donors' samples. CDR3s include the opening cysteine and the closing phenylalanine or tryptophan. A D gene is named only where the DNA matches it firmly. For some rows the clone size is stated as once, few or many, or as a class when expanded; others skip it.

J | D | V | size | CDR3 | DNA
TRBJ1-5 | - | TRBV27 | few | CASSLWGSDQPQHF | TGTGCCAGCAGTTTATGGGGGTCGGATCAGCCCCAGCATTTT
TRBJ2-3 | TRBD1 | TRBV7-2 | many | CASSWRTGTTDTQYF | TGTGCCAGCAGCTGGAGGACAGGAACCACAGATACGCAGTATTTT
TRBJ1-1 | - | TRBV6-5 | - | CASSYGPDAGLLNTEAFF | TGTGCCAGCAGTTACGGGCCGGATGCGGGCTTGTTGAACACTGAAGCTTTCTTT
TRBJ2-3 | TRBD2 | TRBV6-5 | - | CASSYTSGRTDTQYF | TGTGCCAGCAGTTACACTAGCGGGAGGACAGATACGCAGTATTTT
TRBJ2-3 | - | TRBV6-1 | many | CASSNQGPPGTDTQYF | TGTGCCAGCAGTAACCAGGGACCGCCGGGGACAGATACGCAGTATTTT
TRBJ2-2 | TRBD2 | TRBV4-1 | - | CASSQLKPGLAGGRTNTGELFF | TGCGCCAGCAGCCAACTAAAACCGGGACTAGCGGGAGGGCGAACGAACACCGGGGAGCTGTTTTTT
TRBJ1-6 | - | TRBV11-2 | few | CASSLDLLSPPLHF | TGTGCCAGCAGCTTAGACCTGCTCAGTCCACCCCTCCACTTT
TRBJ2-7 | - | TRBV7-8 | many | CASSLRGRGNSYEQYF | TGTGCCAGCAGCTTAAGGGGCAGGGGAAATTCCTACGAGCAGTACTTC
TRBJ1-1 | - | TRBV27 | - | CATQYTEAFF | TGTGCCACACAATACACTGAAGCTTTCTTT
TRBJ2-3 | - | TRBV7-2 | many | CASSLDPDTQYF | TGTGCCAGCAGCTTAGATCCAGATACGCAGTATTTT
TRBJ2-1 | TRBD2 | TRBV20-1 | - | CSADPGLAAYNEQFF | TGCAGTGCTGACCCGGGACTAGCGGCCTACAATGAGCAGTTCTTC
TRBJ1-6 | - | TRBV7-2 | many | CASSQDSKSPLHF | TGTGCCAGCAGCCAAGACTCTAAGTCACCCCTCCACTTT
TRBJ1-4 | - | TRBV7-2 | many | CASSLEPRSDNEKLFF | TGTGCCAGCAGCTTAGAACCCCGGTCCGATAATGAAAAACTGTTTTTT
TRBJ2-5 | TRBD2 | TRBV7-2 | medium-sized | CASSPLGGLAGFQETQYF | TGTGCCAGCAGCCCTCTCGGAGGACTAGCGGGATTCCAAGAGACCCAGTACTTC
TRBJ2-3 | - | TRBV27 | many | CASSRDIGGTDTQYF | TGTGCCAGCAGTCGGGACATCGGAGGCACAGATACGCAGTATTTT
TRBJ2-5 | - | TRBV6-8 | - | CASMMGRGPETQYF | TGTGCCAGCATGATGGGGAGGGGGCCAGAGACCCAGTACTTC
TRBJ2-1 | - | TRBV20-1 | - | CSVGGNGYNEQFF | TGCAGTGTCGGCGGGAATGGCTATAATGAGCAGTTCTTC
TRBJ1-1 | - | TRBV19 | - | CASSGALQSTEAFF | TGTGCCAGTAGTGGAGCATTGCAGAGCACTGAAGCTTTCTTT
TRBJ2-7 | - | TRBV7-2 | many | CASSLAAGEQYF | TGTGCCAGCAGCTTAGCGGCCGGCGAGCAGTACTTC
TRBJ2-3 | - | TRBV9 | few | CASSNEGPTDTQYF | TGTGCCAGCAGCAATGAGGGACCCACAGATACGCAGTATTTT
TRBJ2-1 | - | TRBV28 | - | CASSLLSDNEQFF | TGTGCCAGCAGTTTATTGTCCGACAATGAGCAGTTCTTC
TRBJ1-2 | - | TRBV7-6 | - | CASSSGGKGYGYTF | TGTGCCAGCAGCTCGGGGGGAAAGGGGTATGGCTACACCTTC
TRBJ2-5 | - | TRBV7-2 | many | CASSGEAGAPETQYF | TGTGCCAGCAGCGGAGAGGCAGGAGCACCAGAGACCCAGTACTTC
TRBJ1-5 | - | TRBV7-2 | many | CASSSARGLNQPQHF | TGTGCCAGCAGCTCTGCACGGGGCTTAAATCAGCCCCAGCATTTT
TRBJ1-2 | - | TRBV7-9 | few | CASSSIITNYGYTF | TGTGCCAGCAGCTCAATTATTACTAACTATGGCTACACCTTC
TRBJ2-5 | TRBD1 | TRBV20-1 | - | CSASRGQGAETQYF | TGCAGTGCTAGCAGGGGACAGGGGGCGGAGACCCAGTACTTC
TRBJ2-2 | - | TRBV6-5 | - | CASTEHETGELFF | TGTGCCAGCACCGAACACGAGACCGGGGAGCTGTTTTTT
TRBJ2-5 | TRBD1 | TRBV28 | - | CASSPNRGRQETQYF | TGTGCCAGCAGTCCGAACAGGGGGCGTCAAGAGACCCAGTACTTC
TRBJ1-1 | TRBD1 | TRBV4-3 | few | CASSQIIGTGGTEAFF | TGCGCCAGCAGCCAAATTATCGGGACAGGGGGCACTGAAGCTTTCTTT
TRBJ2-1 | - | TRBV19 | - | CASSKYLNEQFF | TGTGCCAGTAGTAAGTACCTCAATGAGCAGTTCTTC
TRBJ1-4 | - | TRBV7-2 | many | CASSPSMDSTNEKLFF | TGTGCCAGCAGCCCCTCCATGGATTCAACTAATGAAAAACTGTTTTTT
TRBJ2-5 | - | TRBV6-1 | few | CASSATGGWGAGETQYF | TGTGCCAGCAGTGCCACCGGGGGATGGGGGGCGGGAGAGACCCAGTACTTC
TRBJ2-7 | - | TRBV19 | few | CASSMGRMSSYEQYF | TGTGCCAGTAGTATGGGGAGGATGAGCTCCTACGAGCAGTACTTC
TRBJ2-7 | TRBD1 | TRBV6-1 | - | CASSEGQGPPYEQYF | TGTGCCAGCAGTGAAGGACAGGGTCCCCCCTACGAGCAGTACTTC
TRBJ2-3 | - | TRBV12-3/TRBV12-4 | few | CASREADLSTDTQYF | TGTGCCAGCAGAGAAGCGGACCTAAGCACAGATACGCAGTATTTT
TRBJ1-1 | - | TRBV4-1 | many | CASSRTWGQNTEAFF | TGCGCCAGCAGCCGAACCTGGGGACAGAACACTGAAGCTTTCTTT
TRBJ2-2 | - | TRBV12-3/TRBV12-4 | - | CASSPPGELFF | TGTGCCAGCAGTCCCCCCGGGGAGCTGTTTTTT
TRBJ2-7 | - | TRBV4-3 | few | CASSLTREIPYEQYF | TGCGCCAGCAGTCTGACTAGGGAGATCCCTTACGAGCAGTACTTC
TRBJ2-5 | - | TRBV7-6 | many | CASSLVEGQETQYF | TGTGCCAGCAGCTTAGTAGAGGGCCAAGAGACCCAGTACTTC
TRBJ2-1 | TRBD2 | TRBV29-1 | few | CSVDGLAGNEQFF | TGCAGCGTTGATGGGCTAGCGGGCAATGAGCAGTTCTTC
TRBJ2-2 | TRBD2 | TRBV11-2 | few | CASSSSGMNTGELFF | TGTGCCAGCAGCTCTAGCGGGATGAACACCGGGGAGCTGTTTTTT
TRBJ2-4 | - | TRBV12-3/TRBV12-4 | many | CASSPMGGTDIQYF | TGTGCCAGCAGCCCAATGGGGGGTACGGACATTCAGTACTTC
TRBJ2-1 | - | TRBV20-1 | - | CSATLEFSYNEQFF | TGCAGTGCTACGTTAGAGTTTTCTTACAATGAGCAGTTCTTC
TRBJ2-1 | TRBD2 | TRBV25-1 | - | CASSYTTSGRSMEQFF | TGTGCCAGCAGTTATACGACTAGCGGGAGGTCCATGGAGCAGTTCTTC
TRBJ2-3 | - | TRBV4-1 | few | CASSQELTSGDTQYF | TGCGCCAGCAGCCAAGAATTGACTTCTGGAGATACGCAGTATTTT
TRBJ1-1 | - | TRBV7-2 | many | CASSARPGEGYTEAFF | TGTGCCAGCAGCGCCCGCCCAGGGGAGGGGTACACTGAAGCTTTCTTT
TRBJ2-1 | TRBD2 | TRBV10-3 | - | CAISVRGLAGEGNEQFF | TGTGCCATCAGTGTGAGAGGACTAGCGGGAGAGGGGAATGAGCAGTTCTTC
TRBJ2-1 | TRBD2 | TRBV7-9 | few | CASSNSASGLYNEQFF | TGTGCCAGCAGCAATTCGGCTAGCGGGTTATACAATGAGCAGTTCTTC
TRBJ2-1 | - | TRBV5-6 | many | CASSRVGSPDEQFF | TGTGCCAGCAGCCGAGTTGGTAGTCCGGATGAGCAGTTCTTC
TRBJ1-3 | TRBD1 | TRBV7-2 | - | CASSLGGGVVNTIYF | TGTGCCAGCAGCTTAGGAGGGGGCGTCGTAAACACCATATATTTT
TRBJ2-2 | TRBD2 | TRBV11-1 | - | CASSFQAGVNTGELFF | TGTGCCAGCAGCTTCCAAGCGGGAGTGAACACCGGGGAGCTGTTTTTT
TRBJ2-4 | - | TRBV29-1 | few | CSTWGTENIQYF | TGCAGCACATGGGGGACGGAAAACATTCAGTACTTC
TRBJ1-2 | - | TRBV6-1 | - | CASSPAGDSGYTF | TGTGCCAGCAGTCCTGCAGGGGACTCTGGCTACACCTTC
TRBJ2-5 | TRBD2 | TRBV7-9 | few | CASSDPAGAEETQYF | TGTGCCAGCAGCGACCCAGCGGGAGCTGAGGAGACCCAGTACTTC
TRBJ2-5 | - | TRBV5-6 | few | CASSLMGRAQETQYF | TGTGCCAGCAGCTTGATGGGCAGGGCACAAGAGACCCAGTACTTC